A single sample gave rise to the 28 T cell receptor beta chains below, sequenced in a study of beta chain features in type 1 diabetes. General observations from the study: There was a moderate but significant shortening of TCRB CDR3s in all four CD4+ subsets of Type 1 diabetes patients.

The authors reverse transcribed all of the isolated RNA, so sequencing captured expressed TCRB transcripts. Sequencing used immunoSEQ multiplex PCR; TCRdb keeps in-frame clones, though not all of them. The sample lists under 350,000 clones, around 24% occurring once. Their recognized antigens are unknown. The sequencing sample was made of naive CD4+ T cells from blood. These receptors originate from a woman aged 25 to 39 with type 1 diabetes.

The chain couples TRBV18 to TRBJ2-1; 8 bases align to TRBD2. V was pared by 5 bases and J by 10 bases, with 4 bases of the junction left unmatched. This CDR3 has 12 residues. Germline V gene data show CDR1 as KGHSH and CDR2 as LQKENI. CDR3 region: CASSSGGREQFF. The CDR3 nucleotides are TGTGCCAGCTCAAGTGGCGGGAGGGAGCAGTTCTTC.

The chain joins TRBV11-1 to TRBJ2-1, with 11 bases that match TRBD2. Losses at the gene ends were 6 bases for V and 6 bases for J; bases not matched to a gene: 7. Germline values: CDR1 SGHAT, CDR2 FQDESV (reference sequence). The CDR3 extends over 15 amino acids. The CDR3 DNA reads as TGTGCCAGCAGTCGACTAGCGGGACGACGCAATGAGCAGTTCTTC. It codes for CASSRLAGRRNEQFF.

This chain connects TRBV28 to TRBJ1-2, with TRBD1 matching over 8 bases. The CDR3 consists of 12 residues. Trimming took 3 bases from V and 7 from J; bases not matched to a gene: 1. Germline assignment: CDR1 MDHEN and CDR2 SYDVKM. The CDR3 loop reads CASSLTGAGYTF. The DNA for the CDR3 is TGTGCCAGCAGTTTGACAGGGGCTGGCTACACCTTC.

This clone has just a few counts. The genes are TRBV19 and TRBJ1-1, with unresolved D. There are 13 residues in the CDR3. V shed 3 bases and J shed 3 bases, with 8 bases lying between them. Germline V gene data show CDR1 as LNHDA and CDR2 as SQIVND (reference sequence). The CDR3 loop reads CASSIQRDTEAFF. The CDR3 DNA follows: TGTGCCAGTAGTATCCAGAGGGACACTGAAGCTTTCTTT.

This clone was seen more than once but under ten times. V gene TRBV18 combines with J gene TRBJ2-7; D not certain. The CDR3 contains 13 residues. Looked up from germline, CDR1 is KGHSH and CDR2 is LQKENI. V was clipped by 0 bases and J by 2 bases, with 5 bases between them. Here the CDR3 reads CASSPPQAYEQYF. The CDR3 bases are TGTGCCAGCTCACCACCCCAGGCCTACGAGCAGTACTTC.

This sequence joins TRBV5-8 and TRBJ2-3, with D perhaps matching TRBD2 (6 bases). The CDR3 loop spans 14 amino acids. Germline V gives CDR1 SGHTS, CDR2 YDEGEE. V was clipped by 2 bases and J by 1 base, with 8 bases between them. CDR3 residues: CASSFERGTDTQYF. The CDR3 DNA reads as TGTGCCAGCAGCTTCGAGCGGGGCACAGATACGCAGTATTTT.

The J gene is TRBJ2-3, the V gene TRBV19, with TRBD1 matching over 8 bases. Germline loops: CDR1 LNHDA, CDR2 SQIVND (reference sequence). There are 14 residues in the CDR3. V lost 9 bases and J lost 2; bases outside the gene matches: 7. This CDR3 is CASMRTGLTDTQYF. CDR3 nucleotide sequence: TGTGCCAGCATGCGGACAGGGCTCACAGATACGCAGTATTTT.

This clone turned up a few times. The chain has TRBV23-1 and TRBJ2-1; the match to TRBD2 covers 13 bases. TRBV23-1 is recorded as an ORF, its role being uncertain. The CDR3 covers 17 residues. With V trimmed by 3 bases and J by 8 bases, 10 bases remained unmatched. CDR3 in amino acids: CASSHPRTSGSRDEQFF. CDR3 DNA sequence: TGCGCCAGCAGTCATCCCAGGACTAGCGGGAGTAGGGATGAGCAGTTCTTC.

This clone was detected only a few times. This chain connects TRBV29-1 to TRBJ2-1; 13 positions agree with TRBD2. This CDR3 is built from 16 residues. Germline V gives CDR1 SQVTM, CDR2 ANQGSEA. V trimming: 6 bases; J trimming: 12 bases; junction bases outside the gene matches: 17. This CDR3 is CSVNPAGTSGITWQFF. CDR3 in DNA: TGCAGCGTAAATCCCGCCGGGACTAGCGGGATTACCTGGCAGTTCTTC.

This chain connects TRBV28 to TRBJ1-2; 9 positions agree with TRBD1. This CDR3 is 14 amino acids long. Germline CDR1 and CDR2: MDHEN and SYDVKM. V was clipped by 4 bases and J by 3 bases; unmatched bases: 3. The CDR3 DNA follows: TGTGCCAGCAGTTCGGGACAGGGTTACTATGGCTACACCTTC. This codes for CASSSGQGYYGYTF.

This clone was observed a handful of times. V usage is TRBV25-1 and J usage is TRBJ2-7; perhaps TRBD2 as D (6 bases). The CDR3 is 12 residues long. Germline V CDR1 and CDR2: MGHDK, SYGVNS. Trimming left V 6 bases short and J 1 base short, with 7 bases between. Here the CDR3 DNA reads TGTGCCAGCAGCGGGAGTTCCTACGAGCAGTACTTC. It codes for CASSGSSYEQYF.

This clone has a handful of counts. This rearrangement joins TRBV7-9 to TRBJ2-5, with D possibly TRBD1 on 5 matching bases. CDR1 and CDR2 from the germline V gene are SEHNR and FQNEAQ (reference sequence). The ends were cut back, 3 bases at V and 2 bases at J, with 10 bases in the middle. The CDR3 has 14 amino acids. Here the CDR3 reads CASSLTALQETQYF. The CDR3, as DNA: TGTGCCAGCAGCTTGACAGCTCTGCAAGAGACCCAGTACTTC.

The chain employs TRBV11-3 and TRBJ2-1; D perhaps matches TRBD2 (6 bases). The CDR3 contains 14 residues. V lost 0 bases and J lost 6, with 9 bases in between. The germline V gene encodes CDR1 SGHNT and CDR2 YENEEA. The CDR3, as DNA: TGTGCCAGCAGCTTAGAAGGAGGGATCAATGAGCAGTTCTTC. The encoded protein is CASSLEGGINEQFF.

The genes are TRBV18 and TRBJ2-7; possible D gene TRBD2, 7 bases. Germline V CDR1 and CDR2: KGHSH, LQKENI. Trimming removed 3 bases from V and 4 bases from J, with 16 bases in between. The CDR3 covers 15 residues. Written as DNA, the CDR3 is TGTGCCAGCTCACCGGTTCCAGGGGAGGGATACGAGCAGTACTTC. It specifies CASSPVPGEGYEQYF. The full variable domain, its missing parts supplied by reference TRBV18 and TRBJ2-7, is NAGVMQNPRHLVRRRGQEARLRCSPMKGHSHVYWYRQLPEEGLKFMVYLQKENIIDESGMPKERFSAEFPKEGPSILRIQQVVRGDSAAYFCASSPVPGEGYEQYFGPGTRLTVT.

The V gene is TRBV5-5, the J gene TRBJ2-1; possible D gene TRBD2, 6 bases. The CDR3 extends over 12 amino acids. V was pared by 3 bases and J by 9 bases, with 10 bases between. Germline CDR1 and CDR2: SGHKS and YYEKEE (reference sequence). In DNA, the CDR3 is TGTGCCAGCAGCTCGGGACTCTTTGAGCAGTTCTTC. Amino acids: CASSSGLFEQFF. Full variable domain (missing parts from reference TRBV5-5 and TRBJ2-1): DAGVTQSPTHLIKTRGQQVTLRCSPISGHKSVSWYQQVLGQGPQFIFQYYEKEERGRGNFPDRFSARQFPNYSSELNVNALLLGDSALYLCASSSGLFEQFFGPGTRLTVL.

The chain has TRBV7-9 and TRBJ2-7, with TRBD2 matching over 10 bases. CDR3 length: 15 residues. Trimming removed 5 bases from V and 2 bases from J; junction bases left unmatched: 6. The germline gives CDR1 SEHNR, CDR2 FQNEAQ (reference sequence). CDR3 region: CASSANLAGAYEQYF. CDR3 DNA: TGTGCCAGCAGCGCCAACCTAGCGGGAGCCTACGAGCAGTACTTC. The full variable domain, with the rest looked up from reference TRBV7-9 and TRBJ2-7, is DTGVSQNPRHKITKRGQNVTFRCDPISEHNRLYWYRQTLGQGPEFLTYFQNEAQLEKSRLLSDRFSAERPKGSFSTLEIQRTEQGDSAMYLCASSANLAGAYEQYFGPGTRLTVT.

This chain connects TRBV30 to TRBJ2-3, with 8 bases aligning to TRBD2. The germline gives CDR1 GTSNPN, CDR2 SVGIG (reference sequence). The CDR3 is made up of 13 amino acids. Unmatched junction bases numbered 4, after V lost 8 bases and J lost 0 bases. CDR3 DNA sequence: TGTGCCCGGGGGACTAGTAGCACAGATACGCAGTATTTT. Its translation is CARGTSSTDTQYF. The variable domain in full, with the rest retrieved from reference TRBV30 and TRBJ2-3, is SQTIHQWPATLVQPVGSPLSLECTVEGTSNPNLYWYRQAAGRGLQLLFYSVGIGQISSEVPQNLSASRPQDRQFILSSKKLLLSDSGFYLCARGTSSTDTQYFGPGTRLTVL.

The chain employs TRBV7-9 and TRBJ1-2; no clear D. This CDR3 region has 14 residues. The V gene's germline CDR1 is SEHNR and CDR2 FQNEAQ (reference sequence). With 1 base removed from V and 2 bases from J, the gap between germline ends came to 8 bases. DNA for the CDR3: TGTGCCAGCAGCTTAGTGGTTGAGAACTATGGCTACACCTTC. Translated, it gives CASSLVVENYGYTF.

The gene calls are TRBV28 and TRBJ2-7; maybe TRBD1 (6 bases). The germline V gene encodes CDR1 MDHEN and CDR2 SYDVKM. CDR3 length: 11 residues. Trimming stripped 6 bases from V and 4 bases from J, with 7 bases between. DNA of the CDR3: TGTGCCAGCAGCGGGACATACGAGCAGTACTTC. Translating gives CASSGTYEQYF.

The chain combines TRBV7-8 with TRBJ2-5, with 9 bases identical to TRBD1. The assigned J gene may be wrong: the sequence end matches TRBJ2-7 better. CDR1 SGHVS and CDR2 FQNEAQ come from the germline V gene. There are 13 residues in the CDR3. CDR3: CASSRDRVDEQYF. The DNA for the CDR3 is TGTGCCAGCAGCCGGGACAGGGTTGACGAGCAGTACTTC.

This clone has only a few counts. The chain is built from TRBV23-1 and TRBJ2-5; D gene ambiguous. TRBV23-1 is noted as an ORF with a role that remains uncertain. The CDR3 has 15 residues. The V gene lost 0 bases and the J gene lost 7 bases, with 15 bases spanning the gap. Here the CDR3 DNA reads TGCGCCAGCAGTCAATCCGCAGGTGAAACTGGGACCCAGTACTTC. Its protein product is CASSQSAGETGTQYF.

The gene calls are TRBV18 and TRBJ1-5; 7 bases line up with TRBD1. This CDR3 comprises 15 residues. The V gene end was trimmed by 5 bases and the J gene end by 3 bases; junction bases not matched to a gene: 7. The germline CDR1 and CDR2 sequences are KGHSH and LQKENI. The DNA for the CDR3 is TGTGCCAGCTCATTGACTGGACAGGTCAATCAGCCCCAGCATTTT. It specifies CASSLTGQVNQPQHF.

The rearrangement joins TRBV5-1 to TRBJ2-7; 9 nucleotides agree with TRBD1. Germline lookup yields CDR1 SGHRS and CDR2 YFSETQ. V lost 1 base, J lost 6 bases, and 2 bases stayed unmatched. The CDR3 runs to 13 residues. CDR3 nucleotides: TGCGCCAGCAGCTTGCGGACAGGGGTCGAGCAGTACTTC. It is translated as CASSLRTGVEQYF.

The chain combines TRBV4-1 with TRBJ1-1, with a weak D call TRBD1 (6 bases). This CDR3 region has 17 residues. Germline V CDR1 and CDR2: MGHRA, YSYEKL. Trimming took off 0 bases at V and 5 bases at J, with 19 bases between the two ends. In DNA, the CDR3 is TGCGCCAGCAGCCAAGATGGGTCAAGGGGGATGGAAACTGAAGCTTTCTTT. Translating it yields CASSQDGSRGMETEAFF.

V gene TRBV2 combines with J gene TRBJ2-7; 7 bases map to TRBD1. CDR1 and CDR2 (germline): SNHLY, FYNNEI. This CDR3 has 13 residues. V shed 0 bases, J shed 11 bases, and the junction held 7 bases outside the gene matches. CDR3 nucleotide sequence: TGTGCCAGCAGTGAAGCGCCGGGGACAGAGAAGTACTTC. It codes for CASSEAPGTEKYF.

This clone came up a few times. The chain couples TRBV7-3 to TRBJ2-5, with 7 nucleotides matching TRBD1. With V trimmed by 4 bases and J by 4 bases, 3 bases remained unmatched. Germline V gene data show CDR1 as SGHTA and CDR2 as FQGTGA. The CDR3 totals 13 residues. CDR3 sequence reads: CASSSTGAETQYF. The CDR3 DNA reads TGTGCCAGCAGCTCTACAGGGGCAGAGACCCAGTACTTC.

The chain joins TRBV29-1 to TRBJ2-3, with 7 bases matching TRBD2. J lost 2 bases, V lost 5 bases, and 4 bases had no gene match. CDR1 and CDR2 (germline): SQVTM, ANQGSEA. This CDR3 contains 13 residues. CDR3 in amino acids: CSVRRDYTDTQYF. The DNA for the CDR3 is TGCAGCGTTAGGCGGGACTACACAGATACGCAGTATTTT.

This clone was detected a few times. Other nucleotide sequences from this sample produce the same CDR3. The V and J genes are TRBV2 and TRBJ2-5; a possible D gene is TRBD1 (6 bases). Germline V gene lookup returns CDR1 SNHLY and CDR2 FYNNEI. V was shortened by 6 bases and J by 3 bases, with 11 bases between the two germline ends. The CDR3 is 13 amino acids. DNA of the CDR3: TGTGCCAGCAGCGGTCAGGGGAAAGAGACCCAGTACTTC. Its translation: CASSGQGKETQYF.